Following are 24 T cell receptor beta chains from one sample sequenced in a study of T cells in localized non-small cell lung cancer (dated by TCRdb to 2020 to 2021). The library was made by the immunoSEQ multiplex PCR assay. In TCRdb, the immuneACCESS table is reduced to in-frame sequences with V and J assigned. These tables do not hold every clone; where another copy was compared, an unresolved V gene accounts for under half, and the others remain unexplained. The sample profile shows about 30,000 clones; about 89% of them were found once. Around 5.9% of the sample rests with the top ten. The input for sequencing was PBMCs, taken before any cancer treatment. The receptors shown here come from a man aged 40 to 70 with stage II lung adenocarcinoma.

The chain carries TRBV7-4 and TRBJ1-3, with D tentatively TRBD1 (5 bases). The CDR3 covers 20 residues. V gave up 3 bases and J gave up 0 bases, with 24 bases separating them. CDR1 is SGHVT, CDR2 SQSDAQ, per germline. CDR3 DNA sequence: TGTGCCAGCAGCTTTGGTCACCCCCGGAGTAGCGGGGGCTCTGGAAACACCATATATTTT. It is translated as CASSFGHPRSSGGSGNTIYF.

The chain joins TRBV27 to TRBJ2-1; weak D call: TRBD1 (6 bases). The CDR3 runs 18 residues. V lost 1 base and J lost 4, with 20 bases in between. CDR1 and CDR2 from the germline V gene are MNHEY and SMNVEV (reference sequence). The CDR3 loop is CASSLYYPDSSLYNEQFF. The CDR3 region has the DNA TGTGCCAGCAGTTTATATTATCCGGACAGTTCTCTGTACAATGAGCAGTTCTTC.

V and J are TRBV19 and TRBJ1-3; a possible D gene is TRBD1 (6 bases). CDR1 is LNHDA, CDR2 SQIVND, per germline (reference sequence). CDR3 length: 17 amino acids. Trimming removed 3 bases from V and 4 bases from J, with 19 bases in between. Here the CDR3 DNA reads TGTGCCAGTAGTATTGTCGCACGGGGGGCGGTCGGAAACACCATATATTTT. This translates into CASSIVARGAVGNTIYF.

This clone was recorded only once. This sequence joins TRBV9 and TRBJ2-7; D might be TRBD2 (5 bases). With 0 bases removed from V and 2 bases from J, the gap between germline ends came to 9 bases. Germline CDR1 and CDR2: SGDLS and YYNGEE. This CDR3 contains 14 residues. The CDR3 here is CASSVASTAYEQYF. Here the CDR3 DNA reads TGTGCCAGCAGCGTAGCTAGCACAGCCTACGAGCAGTACTTC.

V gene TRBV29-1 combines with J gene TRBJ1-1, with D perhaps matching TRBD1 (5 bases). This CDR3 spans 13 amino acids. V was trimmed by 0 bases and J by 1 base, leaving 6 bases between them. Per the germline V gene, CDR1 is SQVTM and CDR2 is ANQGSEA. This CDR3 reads CSVEEGGNTEAFF. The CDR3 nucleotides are TGCAGCGTTGAAGAGGGGGGGAACACTGAAGCTTTCTTT. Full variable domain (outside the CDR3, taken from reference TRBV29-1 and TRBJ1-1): SAVISQKPSRDICQRGTSLTIQCQVDSQVTMMFWYRQQPGQSLTLIATANQGSEATYESGFVIDKFPISRPNLTFSTLTVSNMSPEDSSIYLCSVEEGGNTEAFFGQGTRLTVV.

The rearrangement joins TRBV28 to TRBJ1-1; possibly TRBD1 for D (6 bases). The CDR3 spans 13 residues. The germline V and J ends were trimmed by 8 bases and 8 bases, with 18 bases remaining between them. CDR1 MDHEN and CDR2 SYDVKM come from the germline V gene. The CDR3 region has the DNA TGTGCCAGCGATACCGGCAGGACAGAAGAAGCTTTCTTT. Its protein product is CASDTGRTEEAFF.

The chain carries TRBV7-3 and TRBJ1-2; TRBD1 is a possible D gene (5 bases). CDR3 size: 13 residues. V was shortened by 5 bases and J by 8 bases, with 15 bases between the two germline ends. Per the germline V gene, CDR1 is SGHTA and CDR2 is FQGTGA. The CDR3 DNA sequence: TGTGCCAGCAGCCCCGTTGGGGGTTTAGGCTACACCTTC. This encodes CASSPVGGLGYTF.

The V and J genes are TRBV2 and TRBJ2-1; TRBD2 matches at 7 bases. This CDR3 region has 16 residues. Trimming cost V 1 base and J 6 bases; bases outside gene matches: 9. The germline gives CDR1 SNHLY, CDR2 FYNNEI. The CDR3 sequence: CASSEGRAGVSNEQFF. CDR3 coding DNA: TGTGCCAGCAGTGAAGGGCGGGCGGGAGTCAGCAATGAGCAGTTCTTC.

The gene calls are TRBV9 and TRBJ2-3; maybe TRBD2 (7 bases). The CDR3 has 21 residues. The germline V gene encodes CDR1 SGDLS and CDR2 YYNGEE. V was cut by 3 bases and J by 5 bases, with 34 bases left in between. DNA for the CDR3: TGTGCCAGCAGCGAAAACACCCTCCCGGGAGGAAGGGGGAGTGCGGGAGATACGCAGTATTTT. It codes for CASSENTLPGGRGSAGDTQYF.

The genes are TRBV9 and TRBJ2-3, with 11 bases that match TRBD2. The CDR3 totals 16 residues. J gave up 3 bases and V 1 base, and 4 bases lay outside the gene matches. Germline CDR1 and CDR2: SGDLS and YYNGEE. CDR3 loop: CASSVTASGRTDTQYF. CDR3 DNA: TGTGCCAGCAGCGTAACGGCTAGCGGGAGGACAGATACGCAGTATTTT.

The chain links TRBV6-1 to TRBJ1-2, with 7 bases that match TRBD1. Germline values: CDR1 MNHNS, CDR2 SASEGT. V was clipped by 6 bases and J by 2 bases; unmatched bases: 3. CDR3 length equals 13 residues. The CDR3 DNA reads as TGTGCCAGCAGGCAGACAGGGAACTATGGCTACACCTTC. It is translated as CASRQTGNYGYTF.

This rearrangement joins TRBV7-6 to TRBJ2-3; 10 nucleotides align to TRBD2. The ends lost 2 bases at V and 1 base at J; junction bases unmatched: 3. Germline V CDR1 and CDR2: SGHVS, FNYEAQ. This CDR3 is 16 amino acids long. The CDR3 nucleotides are TGTGCCAGCAGCTTATCTAGCGGGAGCGGCACAGATACGCAGTATTTT. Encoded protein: CASSLSSGSGTDTQYF.

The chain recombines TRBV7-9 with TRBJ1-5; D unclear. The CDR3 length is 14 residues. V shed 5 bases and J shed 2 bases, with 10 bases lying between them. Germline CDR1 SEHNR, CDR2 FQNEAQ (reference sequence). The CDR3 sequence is CASSHQVGNQPQHF. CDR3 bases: TGTGCCAGCAGCCACCAGGTAGGCAATCAGCCCCAGCATTTT.

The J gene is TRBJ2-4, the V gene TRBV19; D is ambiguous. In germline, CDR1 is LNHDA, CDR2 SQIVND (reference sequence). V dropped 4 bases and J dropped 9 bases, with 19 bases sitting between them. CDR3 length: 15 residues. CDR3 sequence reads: CASSNHRADKGIQYF. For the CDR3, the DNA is TGTGCCAGTAGTAACCACCGGGCCGATAAAGGCATTCAGTACTTC. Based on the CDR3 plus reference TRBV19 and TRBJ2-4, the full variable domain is DGGITQSPKYLFRKEGQNVTLSCEQNLNHDAMYWYRQDPGQGLRLIYYSQIVNDFQKGDIAEGYSVSREKKESFPLTVTSAQKNPTAFYLCASSNHRADKGIQYFGAGTRLSVL.

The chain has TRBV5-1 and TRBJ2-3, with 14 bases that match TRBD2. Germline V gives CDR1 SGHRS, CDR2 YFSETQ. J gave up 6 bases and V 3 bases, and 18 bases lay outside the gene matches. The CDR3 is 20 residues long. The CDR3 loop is CASSSKGLAGEKGHTDTQYF. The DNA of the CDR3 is TGCGCCAGCAGCTCAAAGGGACTAGCGGGAGAGAAGGGACACACGGATACGCAGTATTTT.

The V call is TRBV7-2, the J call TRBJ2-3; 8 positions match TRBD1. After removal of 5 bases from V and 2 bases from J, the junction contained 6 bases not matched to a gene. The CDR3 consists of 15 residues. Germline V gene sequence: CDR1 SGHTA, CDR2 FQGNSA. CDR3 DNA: TGTGCCAGCAGCAATGGACAGGGATCCACAGATACGCAGTATTTT. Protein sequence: CASSNGQGSTDTQYF.

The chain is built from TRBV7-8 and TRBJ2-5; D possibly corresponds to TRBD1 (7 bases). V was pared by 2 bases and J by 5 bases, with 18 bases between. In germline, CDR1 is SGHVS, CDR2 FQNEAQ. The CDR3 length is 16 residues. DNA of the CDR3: TGTGCCAGCAGCTTAAGAGTCCGGCAGGGGGGTGAGACCCAGTACTTC. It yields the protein CASSLRVRQGGETQYF.

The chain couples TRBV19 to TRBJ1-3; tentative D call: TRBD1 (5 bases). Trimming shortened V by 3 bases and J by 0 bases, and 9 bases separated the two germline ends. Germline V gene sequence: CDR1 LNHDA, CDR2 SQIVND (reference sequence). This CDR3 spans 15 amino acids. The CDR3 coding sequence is TGTGCCAGTAGTATTTGGCAGGGCTCTGGAAACACCATATATTTT. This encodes CASSIWQGSGNTIYF.

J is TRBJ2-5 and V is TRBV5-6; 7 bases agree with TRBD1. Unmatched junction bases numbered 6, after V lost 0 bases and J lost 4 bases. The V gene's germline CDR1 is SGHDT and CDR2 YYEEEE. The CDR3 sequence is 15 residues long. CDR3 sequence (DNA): TGTGCCAGCAGCTTGGGAGAGACAGGGTTAGAGACCCAGTACTTC. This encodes CASSLGETGLETQYF.

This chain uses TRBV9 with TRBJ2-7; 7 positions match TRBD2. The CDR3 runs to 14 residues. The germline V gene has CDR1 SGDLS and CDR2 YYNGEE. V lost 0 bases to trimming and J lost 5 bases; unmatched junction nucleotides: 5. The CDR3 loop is CASSVETGRDEQYF. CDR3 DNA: TGTGCCAGCAGCGTAGAGACTGGGAGGGACGAGCAGTACTTC.

The DNA for the CDR3 is TGTGCCAGCAGCCAGGAGGGAGGGAACACCATATATTTT. Protein product: CASSQEGGNTIYF. V is TRBV9 and J is TRBJ1-3; no firm D call. Germline assignment: CDR1 SGDLS and CDR2 YYNGEE. The V gene lost 4 bases and the J gene lost 7 bases, with 12 bases spanning the gap. The CDR3 spans 13 residues.

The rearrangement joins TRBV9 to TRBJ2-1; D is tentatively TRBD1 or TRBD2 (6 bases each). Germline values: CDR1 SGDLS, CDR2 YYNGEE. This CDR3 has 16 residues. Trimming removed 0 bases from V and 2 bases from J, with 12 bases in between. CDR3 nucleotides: TGTGCCAGCAGCGTAGGGGGGGCAATCACCTACAATGAGCAGTTCTTC. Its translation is CASSVGGAITYNEQFF.

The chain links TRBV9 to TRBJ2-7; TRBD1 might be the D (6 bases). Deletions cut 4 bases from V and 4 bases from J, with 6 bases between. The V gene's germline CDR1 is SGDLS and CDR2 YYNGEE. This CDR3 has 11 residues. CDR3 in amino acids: CASSTGYEQYF. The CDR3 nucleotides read TGTGCCAGCAGCACAGGGTACGAGCAGTACTTC.

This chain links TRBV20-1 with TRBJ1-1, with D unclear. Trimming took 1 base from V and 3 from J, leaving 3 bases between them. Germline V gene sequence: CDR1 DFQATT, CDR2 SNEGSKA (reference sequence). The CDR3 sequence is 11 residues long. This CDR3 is CSARVDTEAFF. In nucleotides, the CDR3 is TGCAGTGCTAGAGTCGACACTGAAGCTTTCTTT.